The source of this TCR beta chain is a study of blood T cell repertoires in COVID-19. Unmatched junction bases numbered 10, after V lost 1 base and J lost 10 bases. Germline V gene lookup returns CDR1 SGHRS and CDR2 YFSETQ. The CDR3 covers 15 residues. While infection was still active, Seattle patients were enrolled and then followed longitudinally. Profiling relied on immunoSEQ multiplex PCR, and the TCRdb table lists in-frame clones only, not all of them. The data hold roughly 410,000 clones, with 89% observed a single time. The sequenced material came from peripheral blood. The TCR originated in a woman aged 40 to 50 with COVID-19, enrolled during active disease. The chain is built from TRBV5-1 and TRBJ2-1, with 8 bases lining up with TRBD2. The CDR3 DNA reads TGCGCCAGCAGCTTGACCGGGACTAGTGCTTGGGAGCAGTTCTTC. Its translation is CASSLTGTSAWEQFF.